Given below is one T cell receptor (beta chain) in context. Antigen unknown. These data are taken from a study of T cells after yellow fever vaccination. For the study at large: Fractions low in cell number were prepared with SMART-Seq v4 Ultra Low Input. Whole-study results and caveats: The secondary response was weaker, and its peak arrived faster, on day 5 versus 15. Abundant contaminating clonotypes from the bulk population could appear in FACS-sorted repertoires.

Germline CDR1 SGHRS, CDR2 YFSETQ. The CDR3 length is 17 residues. V gave up 4 bases and J gave up 1 base, with 20 bases separating them. The study made its TCR cDNA through 5'RACE template switching. That step introduced a universal primer site along with UMIs. MiXCR, applied by TCRdb to the 5' RACE reads, yields one record per CDR3 protein. The table has 620,000 or so distinct CDR3 sequences, approximately 16% seen once. This TCR was sampled from a man aged 18 to 29 who received the YFV17D yellow fever vaccine. The sequencing here drew on PBMCs, taken less than 6 days after the first yellow fever vaccination. The rearrangement links TRBV5-1 to TRBJ1-1; the D gene is possibly TRBD1 (6 bases). The CDR3 coding sequence is TGCGCCAGCAGCATACAGCCAGGGGAGGGGAGGAACACTGAAGCTTTCTTT. Translation gives CASSIQPGEGRNTEAFF.